A selection of T cell receptor beta chains follows, all from one sample in a study of response to subunit inactivated influenza vaccine. TCRdb reprocessed the RT-PCR reads via MiXCR and lists one record per CDR3 protein. The table lists around 190,000 distinct CDR3 sequences, around 9.2% of them singletons, with approximately 10% in the top ten. The material was non-naive T cells sorted from PBMCs, obtained on the day of vaccination. These receptors all come from a man aged 45-65 years who received an inactivated influenza vaccine. Each CDR3 is given with its conserved first and last residue. D genes are given only for firm matches. Size is stated for part of the rows, as once, few or many counts, or as a class when the clone is expanded.

>NA|few|TRBV28|TRBJ2-3
CATSNVFGSRGYF
TGTGCCACATCCAACGTTTTTGGCAGCCGGGGGTATTTT
>NA|few|TRBV20-1|TRBJ2-3
CSAEVSSTDTQYF
TGCAGTGCCGAAGTCTCTAGCACAGATACGCAGTATTTT
>NA|NA|TRBV20-1|TRBJ1-1
CSARADGEKGNTEAFF
TGCAGTGCTAGAGCCGACGGAGAAAAAGGGAACACTGAAGCTTTCTTT
>NA|NA|TRBV20-1|TRBJ2-3
CSARDYRGADTQYF
TGCAGTGCTAGAGATTATCGAGGAGCAGATACGCAGTATTTT
>NA|many|TRBV4-2|TRBJ2-3
CASSQAPSTDTQYF
TGTGCCAGCAGCCAAGCTCCTAGCACAGATACGCAGTATTTT
>TRBD2|few|TRBV6-7|TRBJ2-5
CASSLLGLAGAHPQETQYF
TGTGCCAGCAGTTTACTCGGTTTAGCGGGGGCGCACCCGCAAGAGACCCAGTACTTC
>NA|few|TRBV20-1|TRBJ1-2
CSARVDRTTDGYTF
TGCAGTGCTAGAGTAGACAGGACTACCGATGGCTACACCTTC
>NA|many|TRBV5-5|TRBJ2-4
CASSLAYIGNIQYF
TGTGCCAGCAGCTTGGCCTACATAGGAAACATTCAGTACTTC
>NA|many|TRBV7-2|TRBJ2-7
CASSPTDGVRGEQYF
TGTGCCAGCAGCCCGACCGACGGTGTACGTGGGGAGCAGTACTTC
>TRBD1|few|TRBV7-9|TRBJ1-1
CASSSGGNTEAFF
TGTGCCAGCAGCTCAGGGGGGAATACTGAAGCTTTCTTT
>TRBD2|few|TRBV19|TRBJ2-1
CASSARLAGLGDNEQFF
TGTGCCAGTAGTGCCCGACTAGCGGGTCTTGGGGACAATGAGCAGTTCTTC
>NA|NA|TRBV5-1|TRBJ2-2
CASSQKRDPGGTGELFF
TGCGCCAGCAGCCAAAAAAGAGATCCCGGCGGAACCGGGGAGCTGTTTTTT
>TRBD1|few|TRBV12-3/TRBV12-4|TRBJ2-3
CASSWDRDTDTQYF
TGTGCCAGCAGTTGGGACAGAGACACAGATACGCAGTATTTT
>NA|NA|TRBV12-3/TRBV12-4|TRBJ1-5
CASTQFSSGPQHF
TGTGCCAGCACCCAATTCTCTTCGGGGCCCCAGCATTTT
>NA|many|TRBV7-2|TRBJ2-3
CASSLYSGAGTDTQYF
TGTGCCAGCAGCTTATATTCGGGCGCTGGCACAGATACGCAGTATTTT
>TRBD1|many|TRBV29-1|TRBJ2-3
CSVHPGQAGNTQYF
TGCAGCGTTCACCCGGGACAGGCGGGAAATACGCAGTATTTT
>TRBD1|many|TRBV10-3|TRBJ1-2
CAIRPDREVNGYTF
TGTGCCATCAGGCCGGACAGGGAGGTAAATGGCTACACCTTC
>NA|NA|TRBV28|TRBJ2-5
CAAENRDKETQYF
TGTGCCGCGGAGAACAGGGATAAAGAGACCCAGTACTTC
>TRBD2|few|TRBV4-2|TRBJ2-3
CASSQGTSGGPLRTDTQYF
TGTGCCAGCAGCCAAGGGACTAGCGGGGGGCCCCTTCGCACAGATACGCAGTATTTT
>NA|many|TRBV5-1|TRBJ1-6
CASSLRTSYNSPLHF
TGCGCCAGCAGCTTGAGAACCTCCTATAATTCACCCCTCCACTTT
>NA|NA|TRBV12-3/TRBV12-4|TRBJ2-6
CVSTFRQYDGSGANVLTF
TGTGTCAGCACTTTTAGGCAGTATGATGGCTCTGGGGCCAACGTCCTGACTTTC
>TRBD1|NA|TRBV5-6|TRBJ1-1
CASSSGTDFEAFF
TGTGCCAGCAGCTCGGGGACAGACTTTGAAGCTTTCTTT
>TRBD2|NA|TRBV27|TRBJ2-7
CASSFGLAGTGYEQYF
TGTGCCAGCAGTTTTGGACTAGCGGGTACAGGCTACGAGCAGTACTTC
>NA|many|TRBV5-1|TRBJ2-5
CASSLAIRDGETQYF
TGCGCCAGCAGCTTGGCCATCAGGGACGGAGAGACCCAGTACTTC
>NA|many|TRBV9|TRBJ2-3
CASSPSPSTDTQYF
TGTGCCAGCAGCCCTAGCCCTAGCACAGATACGCAGTATTTT
>TRBD2|few|TRBV4-3|TRBJ2-7
CASSLDASGSYEQYF
TGCGCCAGCAGCCTGGACGCTAGCGGCTCCTACGAGCAGTACTTC
>TRBD2|many|TRBV6-5|TRBJ2-3
CASRRTSGVSTDTQYF
TGTGCCAGCAGAAGGACTAGCGGGGTGAGCACAGATACGCAGTATTTT
>NA|NA|TRBV27|TRBJ2-3
CASSFGITDTQYF
TGTGCCAGCAGTTTCGGGATCACAGATACGCAGTATTTT
>NA|few|TRBV9|TRBJ2-2
CASRGGSGTGELFF
TGTGCCAGCAGGGGCGGTTCGGGCACCGGGGAGCTGTTTTTT
>NA|many|TRBV12-3/TRBV12-4|TRBJ2-7
CASSPGGAGEQYF
TGTGCCAGCAGCCCAGGAGGGGCAGGCGAGCAGTACTTC
>NA|many|TRBV11-2|TRBJ2-1
CASSLASLREQFF
TGTGCCAGCAGCTTAGCGAGTTTAAGGGAGCAGTTCTTC
>NA|NA|TRBV10-3|TRBJ2-6
CAISESGGLGANVLTF
TGTGCCATCAGTGAGTCGGGCGGCTTGGGGGCCAACGTCCTGACTTTC
>NA|few|TRBV3-1|TRBJ2-6
CASSQVSSGANVLTF
TGTGCCAGCAGCCAAGTCTCCTCAGGGGCCAACGTCCTGACTTTC
>NA|NA|TRBV4-1|TRBJ2-1
CASSQDFGESYNEQFF
TGCGCCAGCAGCCAAGATTTCGGGGAATCCTACAATGAGCAGTTCTTC
>NA|many|TRBV7-2|TRBJ1-1
CASSLGVLNTEAFF
TGTGCCAGCAGCTTAGGGGTGTTGAACACTGAAGCTTTCTTT
>NA|NA|TRBV4-1|TRBJ1-2
CASSPSAHANYGYTF
TGCGCCAGCAGCCCCTCGGCACACGCTAACTATGGCTACACCTTC
>TRBD2|few|TRBV28|TRBJ2-7
CASRPPTSDAYEQYF
TGTGCCAGCAGGCCCCCCACTAGCGACGCCTACGAGCAGTACTTC
>NA|many|TRBV28|TRBJ2-1
CASSPRAGQYNEQFF
TGTGCCAGCAGTCCACGGGCGGGCCAGTACAATGAGCAGTTCTTC
>TRBD2|NA|TRBV3-1|TRBJ2-3
CASSDPGLAGGGATDTQYF
TGTGCCAGCAGCGACCCGGGACTAGCGGGAGGAGGAGCCACAGATACGCAGTATTTT
>TRBD2|many|TRBV14|TRBJ2-7
CASSLLGGSIVYEQYF
TGTGCCAGCAGCCTCCTCGGCGGGAGTATTGTCTACGAGCAGTACTTC
>NA|NA|TRBV20-1|TRBJ2-5
CSAKRRTDLETQYF
TGCAGTGCTAAAAGACGGACAGACCTAGAGACCCAGTACTTC